This T cell receptor beta chain was sequenced in a study of blood T cell repertoires in COVID-19. As for the study in general: Samples taken during acute and convalescent COVID-19 were collected in the United States, Italy and Spain. Sample material is recorded as cDNA or gDNA derived from T cells, B-cell-depleted T cells, or PBMCs.

Measured with immunoSEQ multiplex PCR; TCRdb has only the in-frame clones, and not every one. Seen here are about 72,000 clones, 65% to 90% observed once, and the top ten hold roughly 10%. In its sample, this clone was seen once. The CDR3 consists of 14 residues. Germline V gives CDR1 MNHEY, CDR2 SVGAGI. V was pared by 7 bases and J by 6 bases, with 17 bases between. J is TRBJ2-3 and V is TRBV6-5; TRBD1 might be the D (6 bases). This sequence originates from a man in his 70s with active or convalescent COVID-19. The sequenced material came from peripheral blood. CDR3 sequence (DNA): TGTGCCAGCACCCGACGCCTTGGGGGCGATACGCAGTATTTT. It translates to CASTRRLGGDTQYF.